This T cell receptor (beta chain) was captured by sequencing in a study of graft-versus-host responses after intestinal transplantation. Background on the study: Anti-thymocyte globulin was used for induction in all recipients, who then took tacrolimus and steroids for roughly 3 years.

Broader study findings: Some GvH clones were seen earlier in gut or blood, suggesting intestinal origin.

With respect to this clone: Its antigen is unknown.

The data were produced by immunoSEQ multiplex PCR, yet TCRdb's version contains in-frame clones alone and is incomplete. This table holds around 40,000 clones, 80% to 85% found once. CDR1 and CDR2 (germline): LNHDA, SQIVND (reference sequence). This CDR3 contains 16 residues. Between the trimmed V and J ends, which lost 1 base and 4 bases, there was a span of 14 bases. This specimen consisted of PBMCs, obtained approximately 1,000 days after transplant. This clonotype originated in a human patient who received an intestinal transplant, so some T cells may come from the graft donor. V is TRBV19 and J is TRBJ2-1, with D perhaps matching TRBD2 (6 bases). CDR3 bases: TGTGCCAGTAGTATAGTCGGGCGGGGAGGTTACAATGAGCAGTTCTTC. It codes for CASSIVGRGGYNEQFF.